The rows below give T cell receptor beta chains drawn from one sample of a study of patients and donors after allogeneic stem cell transplantation. From the RT-PCR reads, TCRdb called clonotypes with MiXCR, one entry per CDR3 protein. Found here are 920,000 or so distinct CDR3 sequences, more than 15% of them singletons; the top ten hold 5% to 7.5%. Material: blood, either unsorted or a sorted T cell fraction (not recorded which). The origin of the receptors is a human donor who was either an allogeneic HSCT recipient or a stem cell or donor lymphocyte infusion donor (not recorded which). It is not recorded whose cells these are; they may come from a transplant donor. The CDR3 runs from the conserved cysteine through the conserved F or W. Each record gives: D gene, V gene, clone size, J gene, CDR3 protein, CDR3 DNA. D genes are given only for firm matches. Clone size is stated in some rows and not others, as once, few, many or a class when expanded.

d_gene: -; v_gene: TRBV12-3/TRBV12-4; abundance: -; j_gene: TRBJ2-2; CDR3aa: CASSFGGDTGELFF; CDR3nt: TGTGCCAGCAGTTTTGGTGGGGACACCGGGGAGCTGTTTTTT
d_gene: TRBD2; v_gene: TRBV6-2/TRBV6-3; abundance: few; j_gene: TRBJ2-5; CDR3aa: CASSYSLAGAETQYF; CDR3nt: TGTGCCAGCAGTTACTCGCTAGCGGGGGCAGAGACCCAGTACTTC
d_gene: -; v_gene: TRBV15; abundance: -; j_gene: TRBJ1-2; CDR3aa: CATSRDPWAGGYTF; CDR3nt: TGTGCCACCAGCAGAGATCCGTGGGCGGGAGGCTACACCTTC
d_gene: TRBD1; v_gene: TRBV7-8; abundance: -; j_gene: TRBJ1-4; CDR3aa: CASSLRQGSFTTNEKLFF; CDR3nt: TGTGCCAGCAGCTTAAGACAGGGGTCTTTCACAACTAATGAAAAACTGTTTTTT
d_gene: -; v_gene: TRBV5-1; abundance: few; j_gene: TRBJ1-1; CDR3aa: CASSANRAGSTEAFF; CDR3nt: TGCGCCAGCAGCGCAAACAGGGCAGGAAGCACTGAAGCTTTCTTT
d_gene: -; v_gene: TRBV7-9; abundance: few; j_gene: TRBJ1-1; CDR3aa: CASRYYNGVLNTEAFF; CDR3nt: TGTGCCAGCAGATACTACAACGGGGTATTGAACACTGAAGCTTTCTTT
d_gene: TRBD1; v_gene: TRBV20-1; abundance: few; j_gene: TRBJ1-5; CDR3aa: CSARPQGASNQPQHF; CDR3nt: TGCAGTGCTAGACCACAGGGGGCTAGCAATCAGCCCCAGCATTTT
d_gene: -; v_gene: TRBV7-6; abundance: -; j_gene: TRBJ2-5; CDR3aa: CASSPSKWGAQETQYF; CDR3nt: TGTGCCAGCAGCCCCTCCAAGTGGGGAGCCCAAGAGACCCAGTACTTC
d_gene: TRBD1; v_gene: TRBV29-1; abundance: -; j_gene: TRBJ1-3; CDR3aa: CSVRTGSVGNTIYF; CDR3nt: TGCAGCGTCCGGACAGGGTCCGTAGGAAACACCATATATTTT
d_gene: TRBD1; v_gene: TRBV12-3/TRBV12-4; abundance: -; j_gene: TRBJ1-3; CDR3aa: CASRQTGRGNTIYF; CDR3nt: TGTGCCAGCAGGCAGACAGGGAGAGGAAACACCATATATTTT
d_gene: TRBD1; v_gene: TRBV7-2; abundance: -; j_gene: TRBJ1-2; CDR3aa: CASSAQGQGALVGYTF; CDR3nt: TGTGCCAGCAGCGCACAGGGACAGGGGGCTCTCGTTGGCTACACCTTC
d_gene: -; v_gene: TRBV6-5; abundance: -; j_gene: TRBJ1-6; CDR3aa: CASSYHVRLPLHF; CDR3nt: TGTGCCAGCAGTTACCATGTCCGGCTGCCCCTCCACTTT
d_gene: -; v_gene: TRBV7-9; abundance: many; j_gene: TRBJ2-7; CDR3aa: CASSFGGSEQYF; CDR3nt: TGTGCCAGCAGTTTCGGCGGCAGCGAGCAGTACTTC
d_gene: TRBD1; v_gene: TRBV5-1; abundance: -; j_gene: TRBJ2-7; CDR3aa: CASSPWTGNYEQYF; CDR3nt: TGCGCCAGCAGTCCGTGGACAGGGAACTACGAGCAGTACTTC
d_gene: TRBD1; v_gene: TRBV20-1; abundance: -; j_gene: TRBJ1-4; CDR3aa: CSARGTGSAEKLFF; CDR3nt: TGCAGTGCTAGAGGGACAGGGTCGGCTGAAAAACTGTTTTTT
d_gene: TRBD1; v_gene: TRBV9; abundance: -; j_gene: TRBJ1-1; CDR3aa: CASSVTSGGLGSTEAFF; CDR3nt: TGTGCCAGCAGCGTGACCTCAGGGGGCCTGGGCAGCACTGAAGCTTTCTTT
d_gene: -; v_gene: TRBV12-3/TRBV12-4; abundance: few; j_gene: TRBJ1-1; CDR3aa: CASSLAVWGTEAFF; CDR3nt: TGTGCCAGCAGTTTAGCAGTCTGGGGCACTGAAGCTTTCTTT